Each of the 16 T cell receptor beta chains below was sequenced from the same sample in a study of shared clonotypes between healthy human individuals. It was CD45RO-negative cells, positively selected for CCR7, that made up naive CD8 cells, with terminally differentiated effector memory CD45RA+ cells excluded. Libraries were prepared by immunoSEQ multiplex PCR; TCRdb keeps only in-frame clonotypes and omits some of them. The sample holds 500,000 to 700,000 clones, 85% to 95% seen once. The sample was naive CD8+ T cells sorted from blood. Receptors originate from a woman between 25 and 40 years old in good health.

The CDR3 DNA sequence: TGTGCCAGTACACCGGGACAGGGGGCAGGAGAGCAGTTCTTC. This encodes CASTPGQGAGEQFF. The gene calls are TRBV19 and TRBJ2-1; 12 positions agree with TRBD1. Germline V gene data show CDR1 as LNHDA and CDR2 as SQIVND (reference sequence). This CDR3 is built from 14 residues. V lost 7 bases to trimming and J lost 10 bases; unmatched junction nucleotides: 8.

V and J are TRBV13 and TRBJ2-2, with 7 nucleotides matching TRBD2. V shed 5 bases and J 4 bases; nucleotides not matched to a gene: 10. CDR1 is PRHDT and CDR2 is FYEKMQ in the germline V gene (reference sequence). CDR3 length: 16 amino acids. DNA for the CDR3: TGTGCCAGCAGCCCCGGCGGGGAGGGACCCACCGGGGAGCTGTTTTTT. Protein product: CASSPGGEGPTGELFF.

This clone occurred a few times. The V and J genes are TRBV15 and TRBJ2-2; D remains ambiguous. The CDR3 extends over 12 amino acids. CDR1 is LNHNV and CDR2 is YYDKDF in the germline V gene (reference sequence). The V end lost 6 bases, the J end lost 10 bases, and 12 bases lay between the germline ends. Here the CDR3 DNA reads TGTGCCACCAGAGAATCAAGGTCGGAGCTGTTTTTT. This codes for CATRESRSELFF.

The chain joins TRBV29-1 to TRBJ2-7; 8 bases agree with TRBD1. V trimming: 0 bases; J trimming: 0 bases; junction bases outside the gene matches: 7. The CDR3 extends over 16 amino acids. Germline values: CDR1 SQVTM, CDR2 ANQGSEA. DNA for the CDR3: TGCAGCGTTGAAGAACCCAGGGGGCGAACCTCCTACGAGCAGTACTTC. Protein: CSVEEPRGRTSYEQYF.

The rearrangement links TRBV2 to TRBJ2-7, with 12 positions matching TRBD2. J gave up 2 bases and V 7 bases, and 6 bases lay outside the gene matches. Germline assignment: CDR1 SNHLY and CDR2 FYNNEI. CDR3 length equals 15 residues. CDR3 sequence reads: CASNGLAGLPYEQYF. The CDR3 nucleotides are TGTGCCAGCAATGGACTAGCGGGACTCCCCTACGAGCAGTACTTC.

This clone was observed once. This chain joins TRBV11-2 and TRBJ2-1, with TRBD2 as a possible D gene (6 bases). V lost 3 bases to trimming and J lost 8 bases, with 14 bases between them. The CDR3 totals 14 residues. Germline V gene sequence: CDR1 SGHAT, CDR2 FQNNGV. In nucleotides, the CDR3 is TGTGCCAGCAGCTTGGGGCGGGGACGGTATGAGCAGTTCTTC. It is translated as CASSLGRGRYEQFF.

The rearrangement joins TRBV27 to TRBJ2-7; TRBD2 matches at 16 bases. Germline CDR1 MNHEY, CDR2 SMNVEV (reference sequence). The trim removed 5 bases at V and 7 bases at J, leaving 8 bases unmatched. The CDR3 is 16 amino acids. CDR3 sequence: CASSQGTSGRAKEQYF. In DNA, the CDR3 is TGTGCCAGCAGTCAAGGGACTAGCGGGAGGGCCAAAGAGCAGTACTTC.

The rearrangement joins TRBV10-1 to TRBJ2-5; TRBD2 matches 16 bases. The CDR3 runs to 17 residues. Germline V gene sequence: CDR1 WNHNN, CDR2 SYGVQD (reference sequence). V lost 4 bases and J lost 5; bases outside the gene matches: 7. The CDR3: CASSGLGTSGRVETQYF. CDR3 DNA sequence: TGCGCCAGCAGTGGACTCGGGACTAGCGGGAGGGTGGAGACCCAGTACTTC.

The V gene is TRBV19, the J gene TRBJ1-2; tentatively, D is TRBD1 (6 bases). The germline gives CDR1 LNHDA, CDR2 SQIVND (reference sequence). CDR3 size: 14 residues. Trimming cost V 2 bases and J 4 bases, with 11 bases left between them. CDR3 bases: TGTGCCAGTAGTATACGGGGGGCTTCCTATGGCTACACCTTC. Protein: CASSIRGASYGYTF.

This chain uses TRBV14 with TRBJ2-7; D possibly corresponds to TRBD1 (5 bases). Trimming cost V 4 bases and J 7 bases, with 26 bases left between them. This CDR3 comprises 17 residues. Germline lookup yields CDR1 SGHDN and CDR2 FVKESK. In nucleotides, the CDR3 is TGTGCCAGCAGCCGTCAGAACAGGCTCCTTACCGAGTTAGAGCAGTACTTC. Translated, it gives CASSRQNRLLTELEQYF.

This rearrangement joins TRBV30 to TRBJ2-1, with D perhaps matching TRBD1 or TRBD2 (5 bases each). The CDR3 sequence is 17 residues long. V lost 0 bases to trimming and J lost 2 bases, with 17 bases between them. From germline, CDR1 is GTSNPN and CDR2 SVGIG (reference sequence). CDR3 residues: CAWSVLTAGDAYNEQFF. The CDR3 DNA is TGTGCCTGGAGTGTACTCACAGCCGGGGACGCCTACAATGAGCAGTTCTTC. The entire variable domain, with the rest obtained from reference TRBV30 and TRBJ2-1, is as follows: SQTIHQWPATLVQPVGSPLSLECTVEGTSNPNLYWYRQAAGRGLQLLFYSVGIGQISSEVPQNLSASRPQDRQFILSSKKLLLSDSGFYLCAWSVLTAGDAYNEQFFGPGTRLTVL.

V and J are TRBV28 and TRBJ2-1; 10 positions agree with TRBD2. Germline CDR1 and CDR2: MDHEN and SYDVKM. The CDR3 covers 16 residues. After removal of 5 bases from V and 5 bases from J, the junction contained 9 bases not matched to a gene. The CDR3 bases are TGTGCCAGCAGTCACCATAGCGGGAGGAATGACAATGAGCAGTTCTTC. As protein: CASSHHSGRNDNEQFF.

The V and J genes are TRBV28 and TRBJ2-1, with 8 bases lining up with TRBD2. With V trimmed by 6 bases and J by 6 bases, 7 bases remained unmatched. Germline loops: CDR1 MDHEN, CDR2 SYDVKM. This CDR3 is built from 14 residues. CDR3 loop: CASRYPGTSNEQFF. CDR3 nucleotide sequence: TGTGCCAGCAGGTACCCCGGGACTAGCAATGAGCAGTTCTTC.

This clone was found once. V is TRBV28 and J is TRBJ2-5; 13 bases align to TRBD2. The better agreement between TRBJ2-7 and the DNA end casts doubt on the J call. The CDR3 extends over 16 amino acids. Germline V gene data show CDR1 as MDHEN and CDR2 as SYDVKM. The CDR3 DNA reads TGTGCCAGCAGCACAACTAGCGGGAGGGCCCCCTACGAGCAGTACTTC. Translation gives CASSTTSGRAPYEQYF.

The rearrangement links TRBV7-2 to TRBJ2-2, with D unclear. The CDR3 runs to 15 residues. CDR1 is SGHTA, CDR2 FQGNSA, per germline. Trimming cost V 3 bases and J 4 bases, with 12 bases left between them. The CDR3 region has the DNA TGTGCCAGCAGCTTCGGGCCCTATCCCACCGGGGAGCTGTTTTTT. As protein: CASSFGPYPTGELFF. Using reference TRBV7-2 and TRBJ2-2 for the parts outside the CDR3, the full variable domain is GAGVSQSPSNKVTEKGKDVELRCDPISGHTALYWYRQSLGQGLEFLIYFQGNSAPDKSGLPSDRFSAERTGGSVSTLTIQRTQQEDSAVYLCASSFGPYPTGELFFGEGSRLTVL.

The CDR3 DNA sequence: TGTGCCAGCAGCCCCTGGACAGCAAGCTCTGGAAACACCATATATTTT. This encodes CASSPWTASSGNTIYF. The rearrangement uses TRBV5-6 and TRBJ1-3; possibly TRBD1 for D (6 bases). The CDR3 has 16 amino acids. Trimming cost V 4 bases and J 0 bases, with 14 bases left between them. Germline V lookup: CDR1 SGHDT, CDR2 YYEEEE.